This TCR beta chain was recovered during a study of cytomegalovirus exposure and HLA in healthy donors. Findings and limits, study-wide: For most TCR beta V segments, an earlier analysis put the productive rate at about 87% or about 30% of the time. TCR beta chains numbering roughly 150 were designated cytomegalovirus-associated. Accurate HLA-A and HLA-B prediction from TCR beta sequences was reported for most subjects. Under in vitro conditions, a few CMV-associated chains were confirmed as specific for CMV antigens.

V lost 6 bases, J lost 7 bases, and 12 bases lay in between. The germline V gene encodes CDR1 LNHDA and CDR2 SQIVND (reference sequence). The CDR3 sequence is 13 residues long. On this clone: The antigen remains undetermined. Additional DNA sequences in this sample encode the identical CDR3.

PCR employed 60 Vbeta and 13 Jbeta primers. The data were produced by immunoSEQ multiplex PCR, yet TCRdb's version contains in-frame clones alone and is incomplete. Among about 200,000 clones listed, around 85% were seen once. Sample: PBMCs. The chain joins TRBV19 to TRBJ1-4; D uncertain. This TCR was sampled from a man aged 45-65 years in good health and CMV-seronegative. Written as DNA, the CDR3 is TGTGCCAGTAGAACTGGGCTGGGTGAAAAACTGTTTTTT. Protein product: CASRTGLGEKLFF.